The sample holds one count of the clone carrying this T cell receptor (beta chain). What it binds is not known. Repertoires were generated with immunoSEQ multiplex PCR, while TCRdb's copy carries only in-frame clones and drops some. The sample records roughly 120,000 clones, about nine tenths being singletons. The data are from a study of T cell responses to AZD1222 COVID-19 vaccine. V shed 7 bases, J shed 3 bases, and the junction held 14 bases outside the gene matches. Germline V gives CDR1 SQVTM, CDR2 ANQGSEA. This CDR3 has 15 amino acids. General observations from the study: Repertoires in all cases were sampled only once the peak T cell response had passed.

The TCR comes from an adult in good health. Material: peripheral blood, obtained on day 0 of AZD1222 vaccination. The V call is TRBV29-1, the J call TRBJ1-1; 7 bases fit TRBD1. Written as DNA, the CDR3 is TGCAGCGCCGCTCGCCCACCAGGGGGTGACACTGAAGCTTTCTTT. Translation: CSAARPPGGDTEAFF.